The TCR beta chain described here comes from a study of control samples from healthy donors and cancer patients. Deletions cut 3 bases from V and 4 bases from J, with 19 bases between. This CDR3 has 16 amino acids. CDR1 is GTSNPN, CDR2 SVGIG, per germline (reference sequence). Data came from immunoSEQ multiplex PCR; TCRdb stores just in-frame clones and leaves some out. Among some 48,000 clones listed, over 85% were seen once. This receptor was taken from a woman in her fifties or sixties with head and neck cancer. The sample taken for sequencing was PBMCs. The chain links TRBV30 to TRBJ2-1; D possibly matches TRBD1 or TRBD2 (5 bases each). CDR3 region: CAWSIGIFGGYNEQFF. The CDR3 bases are TGTGCCTGGAGCATCGGAATTTTTGGGGGTTACAATGAGCAGTTCTTC.